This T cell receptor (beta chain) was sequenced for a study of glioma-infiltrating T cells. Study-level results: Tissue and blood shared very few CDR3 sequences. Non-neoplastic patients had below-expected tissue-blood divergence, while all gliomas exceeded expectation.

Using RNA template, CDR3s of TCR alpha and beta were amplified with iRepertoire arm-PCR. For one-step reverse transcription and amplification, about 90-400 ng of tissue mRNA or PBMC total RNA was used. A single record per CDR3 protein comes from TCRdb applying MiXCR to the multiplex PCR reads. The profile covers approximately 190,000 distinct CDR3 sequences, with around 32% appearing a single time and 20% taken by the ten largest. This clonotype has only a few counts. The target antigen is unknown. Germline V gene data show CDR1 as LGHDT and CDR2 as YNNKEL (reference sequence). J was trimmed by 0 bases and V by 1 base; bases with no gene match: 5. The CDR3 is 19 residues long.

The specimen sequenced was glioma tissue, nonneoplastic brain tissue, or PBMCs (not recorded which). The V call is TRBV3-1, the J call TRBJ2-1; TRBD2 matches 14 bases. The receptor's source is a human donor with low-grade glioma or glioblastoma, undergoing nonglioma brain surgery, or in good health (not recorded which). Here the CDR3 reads CASSQGKGTSGSSYNEQFF. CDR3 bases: TGTGCCAGCAGCCAAGGAAAGGGGACTAGCGGGAGCTCCTACAATGAGCAGTTCTTC.